This TCR beta chain stems from a study of blood T cell repertoires in COVID-19. The wider study: PBMCs, B-cell-depleted T cells, or T cells provided the cDNA or gDNA that made up the material.

Methods used by the authors: Estimated nucleated cell counts came from reference gene primer amplification. The assay was immunoSEQ multiplex PCR, and TCRdb's table has in-frame clones only and misses some. V, J and clone size are taken as reported in that table, and D and trimming were inferred from the DNA itself. The sample contains approximately 110,000 clones, around 88% of which appear only once. Germline CDR1 is KGHSH and CDR2 is LQKENI. The CDR3 is 15 amino acids. Trimming took 6 bases from V and 6 from J; bases not matched to a gene: 11. This TCR was sampled from a woman between 50 and 59 years old with active or convalescent COVID-19. The chain couples TRBV18 to TRBJ2-7; TRBD1 matches 10 bases. What was sequenced was peripheral blood. CDR3 region: CASSPSDRGLSEQYF. DNA of the CDR3: TGTGCCAGCTCTCCAAGTGACAGGGGGCTATCCGAGCAGTACTTC.